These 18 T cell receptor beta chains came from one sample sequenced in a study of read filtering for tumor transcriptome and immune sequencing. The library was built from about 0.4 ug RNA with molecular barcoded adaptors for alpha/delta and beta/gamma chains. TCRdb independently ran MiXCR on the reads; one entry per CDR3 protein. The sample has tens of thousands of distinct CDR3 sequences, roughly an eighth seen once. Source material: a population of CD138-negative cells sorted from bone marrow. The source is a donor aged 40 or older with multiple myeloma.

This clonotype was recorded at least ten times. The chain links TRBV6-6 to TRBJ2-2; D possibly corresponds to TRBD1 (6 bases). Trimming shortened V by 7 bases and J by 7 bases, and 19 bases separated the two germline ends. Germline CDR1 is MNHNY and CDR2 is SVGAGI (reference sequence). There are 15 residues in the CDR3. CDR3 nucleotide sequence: TGTGCCAGCATAGACACAGGGTGGGGTCACGGGGAGCTGTTTTTT. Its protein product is CASIDTGWGHGELFF.

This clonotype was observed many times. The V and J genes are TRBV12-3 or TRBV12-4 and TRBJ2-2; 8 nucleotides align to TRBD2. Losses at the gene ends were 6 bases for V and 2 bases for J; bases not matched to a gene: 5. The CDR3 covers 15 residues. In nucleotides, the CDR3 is TGTGCCAGCAGCCGGGGGGGGCCTAACACCGGGGAGCTGTTTTTT. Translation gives CASSRGGPNTGELFF.

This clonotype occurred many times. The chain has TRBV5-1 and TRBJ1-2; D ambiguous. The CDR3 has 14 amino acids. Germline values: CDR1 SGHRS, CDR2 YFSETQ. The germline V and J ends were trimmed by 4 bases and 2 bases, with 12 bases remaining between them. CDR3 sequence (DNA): TGCGCCAGCAGCCTTCAGGTTTCGAACTATGGCTACACCTTC. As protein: CASSLQVSNYGYTF.

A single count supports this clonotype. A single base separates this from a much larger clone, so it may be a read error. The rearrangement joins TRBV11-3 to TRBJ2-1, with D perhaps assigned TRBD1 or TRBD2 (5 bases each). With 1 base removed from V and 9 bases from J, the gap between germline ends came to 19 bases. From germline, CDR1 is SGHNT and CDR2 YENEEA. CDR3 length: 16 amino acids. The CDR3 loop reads CASSLGPGRRSGEQFF. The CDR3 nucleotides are TGTGCCAGCAGCTTAGGTCCGGGACGGAGGTCCGGTGAGCAGTTCTTC.

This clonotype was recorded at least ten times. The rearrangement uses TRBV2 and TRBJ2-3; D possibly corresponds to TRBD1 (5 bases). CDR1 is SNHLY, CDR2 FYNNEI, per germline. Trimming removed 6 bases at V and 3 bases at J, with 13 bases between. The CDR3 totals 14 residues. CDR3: CASRPDSATDTQYF. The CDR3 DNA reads TGTGCCAGCAGACCAGACAGTGCGACAGATACGCAGTATTTT. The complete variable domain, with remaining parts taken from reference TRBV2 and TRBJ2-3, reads EPEVTQTPSHQVTQMGQEVILRCVPISNHLYFYWYRQILGQKVEFLVSFYNNEISEKSEIFDDQFSVERPDGSNFTLKIRSTKLEDSAMYFCASRPDSATDTQYFGPGTRLTVL.

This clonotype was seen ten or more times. In DNA, the CDR3 is TGTGCCAGCAGCTTAGGGACTAGCGGGGTCTACGAGCAGTACTTC. Amino acid sequence: CASSLGTSGVYEQYF. V usage is TRBV7-8 and J usage is TRBJ2-7; 12 bases line up with TRBD2. V gave up 1 base and J gave up 3 bases; unmatched junction bases: 1. The germline V gene has CDR1 SGHVS and CDR2 FQNEAQ. This CDR3 region has 15 residues.

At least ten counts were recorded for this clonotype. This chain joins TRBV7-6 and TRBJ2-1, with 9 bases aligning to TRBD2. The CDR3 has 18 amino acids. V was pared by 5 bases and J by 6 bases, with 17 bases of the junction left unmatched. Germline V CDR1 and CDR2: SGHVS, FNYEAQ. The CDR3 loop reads CASSPFPASGIVSNEQFF. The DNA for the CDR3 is TGTGCCAGCAGCCCCTTCCCTGCTAGCGGGATCGTAAGCAATGAGCAGTTCTTC.

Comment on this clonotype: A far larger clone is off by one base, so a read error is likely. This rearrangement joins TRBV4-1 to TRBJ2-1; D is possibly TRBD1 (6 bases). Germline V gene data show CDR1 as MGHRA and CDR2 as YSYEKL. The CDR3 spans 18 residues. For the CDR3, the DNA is TGTGCCAGCAGCCAGACAAGGGGGACAAGGGGCGGCTACAATGAGCAGTTCTTC. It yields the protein CASSQTRGTRGGYNEQFF.

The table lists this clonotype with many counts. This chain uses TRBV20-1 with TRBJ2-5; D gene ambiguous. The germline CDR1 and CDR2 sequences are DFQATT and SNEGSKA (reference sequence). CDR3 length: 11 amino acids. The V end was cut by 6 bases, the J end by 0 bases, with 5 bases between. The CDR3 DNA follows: TGCAGTGCGCAGCACCAAGAGACCCAGTACTTC. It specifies CSAQHQETQYF.

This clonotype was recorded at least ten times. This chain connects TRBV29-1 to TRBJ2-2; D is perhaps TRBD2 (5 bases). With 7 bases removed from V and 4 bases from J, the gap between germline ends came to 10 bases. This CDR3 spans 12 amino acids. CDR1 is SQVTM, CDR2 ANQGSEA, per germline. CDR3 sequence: CSASLGTGELFF. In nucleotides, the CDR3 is TGCAGCGCTAGCTTGGGCACCGGGGAGCTGTTTTTT.

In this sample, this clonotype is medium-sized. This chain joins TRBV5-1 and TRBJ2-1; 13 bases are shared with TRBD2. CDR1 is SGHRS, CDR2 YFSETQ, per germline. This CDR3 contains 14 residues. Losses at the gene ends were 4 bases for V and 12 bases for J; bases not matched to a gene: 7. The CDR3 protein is CASSTGTSGKRQFF. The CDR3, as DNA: TGCGCCAGCAGCACCGGGACTAGCGGGAAGAGGCAGTTCTTC.

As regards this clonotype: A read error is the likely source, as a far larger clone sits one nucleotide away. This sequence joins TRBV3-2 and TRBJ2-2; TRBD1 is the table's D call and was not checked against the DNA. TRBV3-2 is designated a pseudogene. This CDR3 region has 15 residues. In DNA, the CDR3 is TGTGCCAGCAGCCTCCGGACAGGGGCAGGCGGGGAGCTGTTTTTT. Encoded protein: CASSLRTGAGGELFF.

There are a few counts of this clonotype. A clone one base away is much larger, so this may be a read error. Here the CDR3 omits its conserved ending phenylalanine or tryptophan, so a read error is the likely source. The CDR3 sequence: CASSLYSHTNTGELFL. In DNA, the CDR3 is TGTGCCAGCAGCTTATATAGTCATACGAACACCGGGGAGCTGTTTCTT. The chain joins TRBV7-3 to TRBJ2-2; D remains unclear. Trimming took off 2 bases at V and 0 bases at J, with 10 bases between the two ends. Germline V gene lookup returns CDR1 SGHTA and CDR2 FQGTGA. This CDR3 is 16 amino acids long.

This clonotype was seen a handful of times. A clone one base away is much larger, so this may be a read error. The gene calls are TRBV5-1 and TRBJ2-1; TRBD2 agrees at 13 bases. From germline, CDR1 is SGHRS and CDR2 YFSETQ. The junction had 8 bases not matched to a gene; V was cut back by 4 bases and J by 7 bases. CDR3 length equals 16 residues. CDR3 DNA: TGCGCCAGCAGCAGATGGACTAGCGGGAGCAGTAATGAGCAGTTCTTC. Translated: CASSRWTSGSSNEQFF.

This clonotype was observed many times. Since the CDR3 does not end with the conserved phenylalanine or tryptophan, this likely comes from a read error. CDR3 residues: CASTFSGGRGETQYL. The CDR3 DNA reads as TGTGCCAGCACCTTCAGCGGGGGGAGGGGAGAGACCCAGTACCTC. This sequence joins TRBV12-3 or TRBV12-4 and TRBJ2-5, with 9 bases identical to TRBD2. V lost 7 bases to trimming and J lost 4 bases; unmatched junction nucleotides: 10. CDR3 length: 15 residues.

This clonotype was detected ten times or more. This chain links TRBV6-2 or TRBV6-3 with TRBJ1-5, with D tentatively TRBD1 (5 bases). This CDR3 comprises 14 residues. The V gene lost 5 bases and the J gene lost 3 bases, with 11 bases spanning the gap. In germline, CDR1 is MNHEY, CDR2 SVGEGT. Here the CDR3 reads CASSRTGNNQPQHF. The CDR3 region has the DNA TGTGCCAGCAGTCGAACAGGCAACAATCAGCCCCAGCATTTT.

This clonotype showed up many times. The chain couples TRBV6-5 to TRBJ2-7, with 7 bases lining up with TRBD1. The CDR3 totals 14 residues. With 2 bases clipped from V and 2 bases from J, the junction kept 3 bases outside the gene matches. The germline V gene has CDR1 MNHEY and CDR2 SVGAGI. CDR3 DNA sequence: TGTGCCAGCAGTTACCATGGGACAGCCTACGAGCAGTACTTC. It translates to CASSYHGTAYEQYF.

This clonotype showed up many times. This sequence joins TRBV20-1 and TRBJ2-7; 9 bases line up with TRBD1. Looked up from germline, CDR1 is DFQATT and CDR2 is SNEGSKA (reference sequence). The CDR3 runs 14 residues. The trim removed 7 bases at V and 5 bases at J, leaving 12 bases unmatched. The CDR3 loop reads CSGVSRQGVDEQYF. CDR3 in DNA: TGCAGTGGAGTTTCAAGACAGGGGGTGGACGAGCAGTACTTC.